A selection of T cell receptor beta chains follows, all from one sample in a study of T cells expressing NK-cell markers. TCRdb re-called the 5' RACE reads; one entry per CDR3 protein, DNA not given. Its table lists some 440,000 distinct CDR3 sequences. The specimen sequenced was blood T cells: a sorted CD56 or NKG2C T cell subset, CD4+ or CD8+ T cells, or bulk PBMC T cells (not recorded which). The receptors shown here come from a woman aged 50 to 60 in good health. Both conserved end residues are part of each CDR3. Fields, in order: J gene, V gene, CDR3 protein.

TRBJ2-2,TRBV2,CASIRRLAGGLGGELFF
TRBJ1-5,TRBV12-3/TRBV12-4,CASSPSGQPQHF
TRBJ2-1,TRBV12-3/TRBV12-4,CASSWDYDYNEQFF
TRBJ2-1,TRBV9,CASSPQGIWDEQFF
TRBJ1-1,TRBV18,CASSPRTGGPEAFF
TRBJ2-7,TRBV19,CASSIDATGAYEQYF
TRBJ2-1,TRBV12-3/TRBV12-4,CASSLRSTDNEQFF
TRBJ2-1,TRBV20-1,CSAYPGLAGGFLGNEQFF
TRBJ2-5,TRBV4-1,CASSQVPSRRGVSETQYF
TRBJ2-3,TRBV20-1,CSASGRLLNPDTQYF
TRBJ2-5,TRBV28,CASSGGYQETQYF
TRBJ1-3,TRBV5-6,CASSRISSGNTIYF
TRBJ2-1,TRBV12-3/TRBV12-4,CASSSNRGENYNEQFF
TRBJ2-1,TRBV19,CATSSLNEQFF
TRBJ2-5,TRBV15,CATSSRGGQGRQETQYF
TRBJ2-2,TRBV3-1,CASSQEGGSHRGELFF
TRBJ1-4,TRBV12-3/TRBV12-4,CASSLAGTAFGVLFF
TRBJ2-1,TRBV7-9,CASRRGPRQFF
TRBJ2-7,TRBV6-2/TRBV6-3,CASRGTGSNEQYF
TRBJ2-5,TRBV12-3/TRBV12-4,CASSLDLWETQYF
TRBJ2-1,TRBV29-1,CSVVGGRANNEQFF
TRBJ1-1,TRBV7-2,CASSSTGASDEAFF
TRBJ2-1,TRBV20-1,CSASTSQRDEQFF